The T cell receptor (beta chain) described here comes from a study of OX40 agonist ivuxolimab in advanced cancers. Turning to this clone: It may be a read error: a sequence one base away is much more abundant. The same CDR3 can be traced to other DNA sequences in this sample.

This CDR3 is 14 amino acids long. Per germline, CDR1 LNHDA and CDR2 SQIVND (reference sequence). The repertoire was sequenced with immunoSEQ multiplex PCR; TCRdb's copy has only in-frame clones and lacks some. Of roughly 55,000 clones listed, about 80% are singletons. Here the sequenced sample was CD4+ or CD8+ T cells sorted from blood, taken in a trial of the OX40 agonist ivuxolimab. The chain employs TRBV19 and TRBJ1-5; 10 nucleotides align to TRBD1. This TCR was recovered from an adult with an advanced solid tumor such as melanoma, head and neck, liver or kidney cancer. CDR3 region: CATADRGEGKPQHF. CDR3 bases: TGCGCCACCGCGGACAGGGGGGAGGGGAAGCCCCAGCATTTT.